These 26 T cell receptor beta chains were sequenced from one sample in a study of T cell repertoires in cytomegalovirus infection. TCRdb fed the reads into MiXCR, producing one record per CDR3 protein. The sample shows 150,000 to 200,000 distinct CDR3 sequences, roughly 9% of them seen only once. The sequenced sample was PBMCs. The receptor source for this set is a human donor in good health (CMV status not recorded). Some clones in this sample may be carry-over from other donors' samples.

In this sample, this clonotype turned up a few times. The V gene is TRBV28, the J gene TRBJ2-2; possible D gene TRBD1, 6 bases. The CDR3 loop spans 17 amino acids. V was pared by 5 bases and J by 0 bases, with 16 bases between. Germline-derived CDR1 and CDR2 are MDHEN and SYDVKM. The CDR3 here is CASSPLGQNANTGELFF. In DNA, the CDR3 is TGTGCCAGCAGTCCGCTTGGACAGAACGCGAACACCGGGGAGCTGTTTTTT.

The genes are TRBV28 and TRBJ1-1, with D maybe TRBD1 (5 bases). V gave up 7 bases and J gave up 1 base, with 13 bases separating them. Germline lookup yields CDR1 MDHEN and CDR2 SYDVKM. The CDR3 consists of 14 residues. CDR3 amino acids: CASITGTRNTEAFF. The DNA for the CDR3 is TGTGCCAGCATAACCGGGACTAGGAACACTGAAGCTTTCTTT. Drawing the rest from reference TRBV28 and TRBJ1-1, the complete variable domain is DVKVTQSSRYLVKRTGEKVFLECVQDMDHENMFWYRQDPGLGLRLIYFSYDVKMKEKGDIPEGYSVSREKKERFSLILESASTNQTSMYLCASITGTRNTEAFFGQGTRLTVV.

This clonotype was seen many times. The genes are TRBV20-1 and TRBJ2-5; 7 bases fit TRBD2. The CDR3 is made up of 14 amino acids. Germline lookup yields CDR1 DFQATT and CDR2 SNEGSKA (reference sequence). After removal of 0 bases from V and 6 bases from J, the junction contained 7 bases not matched to a gene. The CDR3: CSARDPREGQTQYF. In DNA, the CDR3 is TGCAGTGCTAGAGATCCCAGGGAGGGACAGACCCAGTACTTC.

This clonotype turned up a few times. The rearrangement links TRBV7-9 to TRBJ1-2; D might be TRBD1 (5 bases). Per germline, CDR1 SEHNR and CDR2 FQNEAQ (reference sequence). This CDR3 is built from 17 residues. V shed 1 base and J shed 3 bases, with 18 bases lying between them. As DNA, the CDR3 is TGTGCCAGCAGCTTAGGGAACCGGGACCCGAGGGACTATGGCTACACCTTC. Translated: CASSLGNRDPRDYGYTF.

The chain carries TRBV4-1 and TRBJ2-7; D perhaps matches TRBD2 (5 bases). Per germline, CDR1 MGHRA and CDR2 YSYEKL. The V end lost 2 bases, the J end lost 1 base, and 15 bases lay between the germline ends. The CDR3 runs 16 residues. Here the CDR3 DNA reads TGCGCCAGCAGCCAATCGGACCAACTAGGTTCCTACGAGCAGTACTTC. Translating it yields CASSQSDQLGSYEQYF.

This clonotype appeared many times. This sequence joins TRBV10-3 and TRBJ2-5, with D perhaps assigned TRBD1 or TRBD2 (5 bases each). Trimming took 2 bases from V and 2 from J, leaving 15 bases between them. This CDR3 spans 16 amino acids. Germline V gives CDR1 ENHRY, CDR2 SYGVKD. The chain's CDR3 is CAISETPGLHQETQYF. CDR3 in DNA: TGTGCCATCAGTGAGACGCCGGGGCTACATCAAGAGACCCAGTACTTC.

This clonotype was observed at least ten times. CDR3 protein: CASSPAGGGYGYTF. The CDR3 DNA is TGTGCCAGCAGTCCCGCGGGGGGGGGCTATGGCTACACCTTC. The genes are TRBV28 and TRBJ1-2, with a weak D call TRBD1 (5 bases). The CDR3 runs 14 residues. V lost 5 bases and J lost 4, with 14 bases in between. Per the germline V gene, CDR1 is MDHEN and CDR2 is SYDVKM.

This clonotype was seen a handful of times. The chain links TRBV18 to TRBJ2-5, with TRBD2 matching 8 bases. The CDR3 covers 14 residues. CDR1 and CDR2 from the germline V gene are KGHSH and LQKENI. V was clipped by 3 bases and J by 4 bases; unmatched bases: 4. CDR3 in amino acids: CASSPDGRGETQYF. The DNA of the CDR3 is TGTGCCAGCTCACCCGACGGGAGGGGAGAGACCCAGTACTTC.

As concerns this clonotype: It may be a read error: a sequence one base away is much more abundant. The chain employs TRBV11-2 and TRBJ2-7, with a weak D call TRBD2 (6 bases). Germline lookup yields CDR1 SGHAT and CDR2 FQNNGV. The CDR3 runs 14 residues. Deletions cut 5 bases from V and 7 bases from J, with 18 bases between. The CDR3 nucleotides are TGTGCCAGCAGCCCTGGGCTAACGGGGAGGGAGCAGTACTTC. Translation gives CASSPGLTGREQYF. The full variable domain, with the rest looked up from reference TRBV11-2 and TRBJ2-7, is EAGVAQSPRYKIIEKRQSVAFWCNPISGHATLYWYQQILGQGPKLLIQFQNNGVVDDSQLPKDRFSAERLKGVDSTLKIQPAKLEDSAVYLCASSPGLTGREQYFGPGTRLTVT.

This chain joins TRBV20-1 and TRBJ1-5; D is perhaps TRBD1 (5 bases). Germline V gene lookup returns CDR1 DFQATT and CDR2 SNEGSKA (reference sequence). Trimming stripped 3 bases from V and 9 bases from J, with 15 bases between. The CDR3 has 13 amino acids. CDR3 region: CSASLGGEGPQHF. The CDR3 DNA is TGCAGTGCTAGTTTGGGGGGTGAGGGGCCCCAGCATTTT.

This clonotype appeared many times. The chain is built from TRBV4-3 and TRBJ2-3; TRBD2 agrees at 8 bases. The CDR3 contains 16 residues. V shed 1 base and J 6 bases; nucleotides not matched to a gene: 9. Germline-derived CDR1 and CDR2 are LGHNA and YSLEER. Here the CDR3 reads CASSQGAGVVKDTQYF. CDR3 DNA sequence: TGCGCCAGCAGCCAAGGAGCGGGAGTAGTTAAGGATACGCAGTATTTT.

The V and J genes are TRBV20-1 and TRBJ2-1, with a weak D call TRBD2 (6 bases). The germline V gene encodes CDR1 DFQATT and CDR2 SNEGSKA (reference sequence). The CDR3 is 13 amino acids. V was cut by 8 bases and J by 6 bases, with 17 bases left in between. CDR3 residues: CSLPSGLVNEQFF. The CDR3 bases are TGCAGTCTTCCCTCGGGACTCGTCAATGAGCAGTTCTTC.

This clonotype has a handful of counts. The chain carries TRBV5-6 and TRBJ1-2; possible D gene TRBD1, 6 bases. Germline CDR1 reads SGHDT; CDR2 reads YYEEEE. V was cut by 4 bases and J by 4 bases, with 17 bases left in between. The CDR3 covers 15 residues. The CDR3: CASSKRQVRIYGYTF. The CDR3 region has the DNA TGTGCCAGCAGCAAAAGACAGGTCCGGATCTATGGCTACACCTTC.

In this sample, this clonotype turned up many times. The chain has TRBV28 and TRBJ2-7, with no clear D. CDR1 is MDHEN and CDR2 is SYDVKM in the germline V gene. V lost 5 bases, J lost 12 bases, and 17 bases lay in between. The CDR3 runs 12 residues. CDR3 in amino acids: CASSTNPGTPYF. The DNA of the CDR3 is TGTGCCAGCAGTACGAACCCAGGAACACCGTACTTC.

There are many counts of this clonotype. The gene calls are TRBV28 and TRBJ2-2; 7 bases are a match to TRBD1. The germline gives CDR1 MDHEN, CDR2 SYDVKM. CDR3 length: 14 amino acids. J was trimmed by 3 bases and V by 7 bases; bases with no gene match: 5. This chain's CDR3 is CASIPGQYTGELFF. CDR3 coding DNA: TGTGCCAGCATCCCGGGACAGTACACCGGGGAGCTGTTTTTT.

Ten or more counts support this clonotype. V is TRBV28 and J is TRBJ2-7, with D perhaps matching TRBD2 (6 bases). Germline values: CDR1 MDHEN, CDR2 SYDVKM. Trimming removed 7 bases at V and 2 bases at J, with 15 bases between. The CDR3 has 14 amino acids. The CDR3 loop reads CASNLAMGTYEQYF. The CDR3 DNA follows: TGTGCCAGCAACCTAGCGATGGGAACCTACGAGCAGTACTTC.

Only a few counts were recorded for this clonotype. The chain employs TRBV2 and TRBJ2-3, with D hard to call. Germline V gives CDR1 SNHLY, CDR2 FYNNEI. Trimming removed 1 base from V and 1 base from J, with 12 bases in between. The CDR3 is 16 residues long. The CDR3 nucleotides read TGTGCCAGCAGTGAAGGGTCCAGCTGGGGCACAGATACGCAGTATTTT. Its protein product is CASSEGSSWGTDTQYF.

This clonotype was recorded at least ten times. The genes are TRBV10-3 and TRBJ1-1; D not resolved. The CDR3 covers 13 residues. V dropped 4 bases and J dropped 1 base, with 7 bases sitting between them. Germline assignment: CDR1 ENHRY and CDR2 SYGVKD. The CDR3 DNA sequence: TGTGCCATCAGTGGGGCTGGGAACACTGAAGCTTTCTTT. Protein: CAISGAGNTEAFF.

This clonotype was seen more than once but under ten times. V usage is TRBV19 and J usage is TRBJ1-1; D is unclear. This CDR3 is built from 16 residues. Germline loops: CDR1 LNHDA, CDR2 SQIVND (reference sequence). Between the trimmed V and J ends, which lost 0 bases and 1 base, there was a span of 12 bases. CDR3 nucleotides: TGTGCCAGTAGTATAGATTTATCGTGGGCGAACACTGAAGCTTTCTTT. This codes for CASSIDLSWANTEAFF.

In this sample, this clonotype turned up many times. V gene TRBV7-2 combines with J gene TRBJ1-3; 7 bases match TRBD1. CDR1 and CDR2 from the germline V gene are SGHTA and FQGNSA. The CDR3 contains 17 residues. V shed 5 bases, J shed 0 bases, and the junction held 10 bases outside the gene matches. The CDR3 DNA follows: TGTGCCAGCAGCCCCTGGACAGGTCATTCCTCTGGAAACACCATATATTTT. This gives the protein CASSPWTGHSSGNTIYF.

This clonotype was seen repeatedly, ten times or more. This rearrangement joins TRBV7-2 to TRBJ2-1; D is unclear. Germline values: CDR1 SGHTA, CDR2 FQGNSA. V was pared by 1 base and J by 7 bases, with 11 bases between. The CDR3 spans 14 residues. CDR3 residues: CASSLVLVRNEQFF. In DNA, the CDR3 is TGTGCCAGCAGCTTAGTATTAGTGCGTAATGAGCAGTTCTTC.

This clonotype has a count of ten or more. This chain links TRBV11-2 with TRBJ1-2, with a tentative D call TRBD1 (5 bases). CDR3 size: 14 residues. Trimming removed 1 base from V and 7 bases from J, with 13 bases in between. The germline V gene has CDR1 SGHAT and CDR2 FQNNGV. CDR3 sequence reads: CASSLVPRDGGYTF. The CDR3 coding sequence is TGTGCCAGCAGCTTAGTTCCCAGGGACGGTGGCTACACCTTC.

This clonotype was counted many times. V usage is TRBV5-1 and J usage is TRBJ2-7, with D perhaps TRBD2 (5 bases). The CDR3 loop spans 14 amino acids. Germline-derived CDR1 and CDR2 are SGHRS and YFSETQ. Between the trimmed V and J ends, which lost 2 bases and 5 bases, there was a span of 14 bases. This chain's CDR3 is CASSLSGGNNEQYF. CDR3 sequence (DNA): TGCGCCAGCAGCTTATCTGGAGGAAACAACGAGCAGTACTTC.

This clonotype was seen repeatedly, ten times or more. The chain joins TRBV7-2 to TRBJ1-4; D is possibly TRBD1 (6 bases). There are 14 residues in the CDR3. Trimming took 3 bases from V and 8 from J, leaving 13 bases between them. Per the germline V gene, CDR1 is SGHTA and CDR2 is FQGNSA. The CDR3 bases are TGTGCCAGCAGCTTTTTCGGGGGCGAAGAAAAACTGTTTTTT. It yields the protein CASSFFGGEEKLFF.

This clonotype was recorded at least ten times. The chain is built from TRBV13 and TRBJ2-7, with 11 positions matching TRBD2. Trimming took 2 bases from V and 6 from J; bases not matched to a gene: 9. The CDR3 contains 16 residues. Germline V gene sequence: CDR1 PRHDT, CDR2 FYEKMQ (reference sequence). The CDR3 DNA reads TGTGCCAGCAGCTTAAGACTAGCGGGGTCGGCCTCCGAGCAGTACTTC. Translating it yields CASSLRLAGSASEQYF.

This clonotype was detected many times. The rearrangement links TRBV7-2 to TRBJ2-5; perhaps TRBD2 as D (6 bases). This CDR3 contains 16 residues. Germline values: CDR1 SGHTA, CDR2 FQGNSA. The V end was cut by 5 bases, the J end by 1 base, with 17 bases between. CDR3 in DNA: TGTGCCAGCAGCCACCCGGAGGTAGCGGCCCAAGAGACCCAGTACTTC. It codes for CASSHPEVAAQETQYF.